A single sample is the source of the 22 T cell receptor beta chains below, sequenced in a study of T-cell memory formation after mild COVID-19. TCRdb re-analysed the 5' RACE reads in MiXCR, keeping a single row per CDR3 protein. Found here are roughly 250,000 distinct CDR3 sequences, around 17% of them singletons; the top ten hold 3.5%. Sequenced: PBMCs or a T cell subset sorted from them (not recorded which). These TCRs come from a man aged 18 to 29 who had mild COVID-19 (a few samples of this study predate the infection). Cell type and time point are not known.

In DNA, the CDR3 is TGTGCCAGCAGCAGAGGTGGGACAGGGCACTTCTATGGCTACACCTTC. Its translation is CASSRGGTGHFYGYTF. This chain uses TRBV5-6 with TRBJ1-2; TRBD1 matches at 9 bases. This CDR3 spans 16 amino acids. Looked up from germline, CDR1 is SGHDT and CDR2 is YYEEEE. V lost 4 bases and J lost 4; bases outside the gene matches: 11.

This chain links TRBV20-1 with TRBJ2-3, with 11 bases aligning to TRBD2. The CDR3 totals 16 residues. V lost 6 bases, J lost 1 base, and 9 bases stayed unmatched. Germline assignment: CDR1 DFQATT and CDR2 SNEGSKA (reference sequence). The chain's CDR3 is CSALAGGGARTDTQYF. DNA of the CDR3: TGCAGTGCCCTAGCGGGGGGCGGAGCGCGCACAGATACGCAGTATTTT.

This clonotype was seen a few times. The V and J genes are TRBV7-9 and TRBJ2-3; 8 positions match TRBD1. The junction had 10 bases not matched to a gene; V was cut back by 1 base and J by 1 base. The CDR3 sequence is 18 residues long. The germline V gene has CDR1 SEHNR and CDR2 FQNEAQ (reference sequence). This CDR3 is CASSLGSFGQGRTDTQYF. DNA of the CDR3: TGTGCCAGCAGCTTAGGGTCATTCGGACAGGGCCGCACAGATACGCAGTATTTT.

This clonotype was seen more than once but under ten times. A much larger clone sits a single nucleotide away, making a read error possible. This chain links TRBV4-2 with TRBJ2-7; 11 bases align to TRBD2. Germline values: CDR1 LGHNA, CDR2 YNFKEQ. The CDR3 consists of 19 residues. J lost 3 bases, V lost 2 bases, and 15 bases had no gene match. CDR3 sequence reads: CASSQLGGGRTSGYYEQYF. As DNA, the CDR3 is TGTGCCAGCAGCCAACTCGGGGGTGGCAGGACTAGCGGGTACTACGAGCAGTACTTC.

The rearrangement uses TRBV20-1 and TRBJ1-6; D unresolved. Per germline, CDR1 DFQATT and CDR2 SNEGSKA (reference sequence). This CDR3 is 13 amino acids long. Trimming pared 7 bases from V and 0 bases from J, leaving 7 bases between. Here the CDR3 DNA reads TGCAGTGGTATAAGCTCCTATAATTCACCCCTCCACTTT. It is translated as CSGISSYNSPLHF.

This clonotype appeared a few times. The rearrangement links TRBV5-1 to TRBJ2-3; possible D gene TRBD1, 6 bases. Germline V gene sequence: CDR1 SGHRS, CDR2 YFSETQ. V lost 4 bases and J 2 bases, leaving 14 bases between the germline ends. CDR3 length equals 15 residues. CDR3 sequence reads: CASSITGQTTDTQYF. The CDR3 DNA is TGCGCCAGCAGCATTACGGGACAAACCACAGATACGCAGTATTTT.

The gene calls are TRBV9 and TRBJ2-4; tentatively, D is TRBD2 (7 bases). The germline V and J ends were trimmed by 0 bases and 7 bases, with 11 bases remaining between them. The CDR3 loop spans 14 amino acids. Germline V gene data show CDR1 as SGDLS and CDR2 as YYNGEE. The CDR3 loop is CASSVAGGNNIQYF. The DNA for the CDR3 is TGTGCCAGCAGCGTAGCGGGGGGCAATAACATTCAGTACTTC.

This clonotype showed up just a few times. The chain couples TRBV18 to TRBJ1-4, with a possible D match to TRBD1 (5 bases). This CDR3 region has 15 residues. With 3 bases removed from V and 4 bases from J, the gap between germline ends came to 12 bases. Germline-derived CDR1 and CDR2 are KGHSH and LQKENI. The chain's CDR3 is CASSPSRDNNEKLFF. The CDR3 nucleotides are TGTGCCAGCTCACCTTCCAGGGATAATAATGAAAAACTGTTTTTT.

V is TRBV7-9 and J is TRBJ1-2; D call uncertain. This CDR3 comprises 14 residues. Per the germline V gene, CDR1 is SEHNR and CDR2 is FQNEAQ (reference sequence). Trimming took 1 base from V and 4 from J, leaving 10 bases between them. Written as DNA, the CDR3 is TGTGCCAGCAGCTTAGACCAGCGCGGCTATGGCTACACCTTC. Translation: CASSLDQRGYGYTF.

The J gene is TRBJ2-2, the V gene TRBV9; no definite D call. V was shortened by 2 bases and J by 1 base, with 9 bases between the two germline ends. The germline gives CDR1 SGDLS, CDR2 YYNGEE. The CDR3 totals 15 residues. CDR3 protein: CASSVFTGNTGELFF. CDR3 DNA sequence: TGTGCCAGCAGCGTGTTTACGGGGAACACCGGGGAGCTGTTTTTT.

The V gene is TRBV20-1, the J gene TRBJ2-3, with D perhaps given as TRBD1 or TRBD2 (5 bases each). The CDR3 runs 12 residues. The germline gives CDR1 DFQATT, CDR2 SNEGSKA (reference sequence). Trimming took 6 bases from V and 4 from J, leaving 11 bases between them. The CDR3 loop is CSALLGADTQYF. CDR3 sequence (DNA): TGCAGTGCCTTGCTGGGGGCAGATACGCAGTATTTT.

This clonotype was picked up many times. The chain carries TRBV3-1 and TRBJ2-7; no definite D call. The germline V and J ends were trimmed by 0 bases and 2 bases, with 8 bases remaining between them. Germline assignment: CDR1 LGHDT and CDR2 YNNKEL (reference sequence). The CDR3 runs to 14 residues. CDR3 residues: CASSQDGWPYEQYF. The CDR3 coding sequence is TGTGCCAGCAGCCAAGATGGATGGCCCTACGAGCAGTACTTC.

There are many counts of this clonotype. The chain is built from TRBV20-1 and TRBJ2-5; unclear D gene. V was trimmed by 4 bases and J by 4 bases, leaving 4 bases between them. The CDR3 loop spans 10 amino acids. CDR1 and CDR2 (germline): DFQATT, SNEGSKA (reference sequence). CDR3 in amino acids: CSANRETQYF. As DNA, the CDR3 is TGCAGTGCTAATAGAGAGACCCAGTACTTC.

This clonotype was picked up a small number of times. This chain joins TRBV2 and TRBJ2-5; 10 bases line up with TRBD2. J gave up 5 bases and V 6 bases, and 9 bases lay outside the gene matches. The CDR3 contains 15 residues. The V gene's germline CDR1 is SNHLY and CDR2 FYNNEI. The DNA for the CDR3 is TGTGCCAGCAGAGCGGGGGGGCGTGGAGGGGAGACCCAGTACTTC. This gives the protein CASRAGGRGGETQYF.

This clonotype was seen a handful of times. The CDR3 region has the DNA TGTGCCAGTAGTAGAGCAGGGGGTCAGACTGAAGCTTTCTTT. This sequence encodes CASSRAGGQTEAFF. V and J are TRBV19 and TRBJ1-1, with 7 bases lining up with TRBD1. Germline V gene data show CDR1 as LNHDA and CDR2 as SQIVND (reference sequence). V gave up 4 bases and J gave up 5 bases; unmatched junction bases: 7. The CDR3 has 14 amino acids.

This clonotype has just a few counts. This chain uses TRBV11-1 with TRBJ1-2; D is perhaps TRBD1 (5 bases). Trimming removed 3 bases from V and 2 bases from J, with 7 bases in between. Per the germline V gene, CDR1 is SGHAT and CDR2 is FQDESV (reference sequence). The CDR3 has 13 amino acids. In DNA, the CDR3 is TGTGCCAGCAGCTTCGAGGGGAACTATGGCTACACCTTC. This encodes CASSFEGNYGYTF. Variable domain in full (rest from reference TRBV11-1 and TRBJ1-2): EAEVAQSPRYKITEKSQAVAFWCDPISGHATLYWYRQILGQGPELLVQFQDESVVDDSQLPKDRFSAERLKGVDSTLKIQPAELGDSAMYLCASSFEGNYGYTFGSGTRLTVV.

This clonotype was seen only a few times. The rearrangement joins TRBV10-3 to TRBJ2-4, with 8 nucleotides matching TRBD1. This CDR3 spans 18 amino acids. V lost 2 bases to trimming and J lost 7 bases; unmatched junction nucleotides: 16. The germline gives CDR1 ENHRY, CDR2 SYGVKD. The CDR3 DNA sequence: TGTGCCATCAGTGAGCCCGGAGGGAGACAGGGGTTTCAGAACATTCAGTACTTC. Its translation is CAISEPGGRQGFQNIQYF.

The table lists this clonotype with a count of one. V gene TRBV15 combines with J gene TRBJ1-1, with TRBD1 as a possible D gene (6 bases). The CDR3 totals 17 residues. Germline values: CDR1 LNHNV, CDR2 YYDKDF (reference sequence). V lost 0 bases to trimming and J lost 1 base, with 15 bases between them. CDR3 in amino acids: CATSREGGGLANTEAFF. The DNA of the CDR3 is TGTGCCACCAGCAGAGAAGGAGGGGGACTGGCGAACACTGAAGCTTTCTTT.

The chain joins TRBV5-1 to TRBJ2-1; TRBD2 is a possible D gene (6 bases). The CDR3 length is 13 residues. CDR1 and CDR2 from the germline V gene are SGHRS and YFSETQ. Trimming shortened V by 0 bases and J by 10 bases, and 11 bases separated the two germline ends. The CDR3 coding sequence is TGCGCCAGCAGCTTGGGATCGGAGGGGGAGCAGTTCTTC. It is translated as CASSLGSEGEQFF. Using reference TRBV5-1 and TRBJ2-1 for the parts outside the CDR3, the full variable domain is KAGVTQTPRYLIKTRGQQVTLSCSPISGHRSVSWYQQTPGQGLQFLFEYFSETQRNKGNFPGRFSGRQFSNSRSEMNVSTLELGDSALYLCASSLGSEGEQFFGPGTRLTVL.

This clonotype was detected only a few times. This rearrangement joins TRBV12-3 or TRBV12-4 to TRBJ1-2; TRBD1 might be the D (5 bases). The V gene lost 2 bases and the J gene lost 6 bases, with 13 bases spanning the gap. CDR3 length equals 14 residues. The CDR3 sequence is CASSLRGEVDGYTF. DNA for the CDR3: TGTGCCAGCAGTTTACGGGGGGAAGTAGATGGCTACACCTTC.

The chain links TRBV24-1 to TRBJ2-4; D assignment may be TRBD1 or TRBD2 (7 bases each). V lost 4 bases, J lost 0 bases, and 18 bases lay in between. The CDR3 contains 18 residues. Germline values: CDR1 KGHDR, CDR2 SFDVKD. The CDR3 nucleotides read TGTGCCACCAGTGACCGGGGAGGGACAGTTGTAGCCAAAAACATTCAGTACTTC. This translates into CATSDRGGTVVAKNIQYF.

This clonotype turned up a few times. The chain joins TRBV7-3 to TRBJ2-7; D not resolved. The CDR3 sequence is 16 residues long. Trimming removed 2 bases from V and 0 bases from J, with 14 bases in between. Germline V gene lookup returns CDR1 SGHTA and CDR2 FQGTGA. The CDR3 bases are TGTGCCAGCAGCTTATGTTCCCACAACTCCTCCTACGAGCAGTACGTC. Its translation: CASSLCSHNSSYEQYV.